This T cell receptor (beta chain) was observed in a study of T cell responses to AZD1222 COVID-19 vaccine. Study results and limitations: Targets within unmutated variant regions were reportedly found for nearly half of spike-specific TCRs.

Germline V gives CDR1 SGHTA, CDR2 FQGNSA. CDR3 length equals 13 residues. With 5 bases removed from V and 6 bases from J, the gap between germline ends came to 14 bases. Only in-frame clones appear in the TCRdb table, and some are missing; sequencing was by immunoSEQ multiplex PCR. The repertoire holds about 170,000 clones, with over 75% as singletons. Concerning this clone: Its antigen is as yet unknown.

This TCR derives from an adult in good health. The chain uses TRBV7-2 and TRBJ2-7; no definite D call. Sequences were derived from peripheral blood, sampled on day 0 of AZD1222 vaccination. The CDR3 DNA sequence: TGTGCCAGCAGCCGCCCGTGGCAGAGCGAGCAGTACTTC. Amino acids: CASSRPWQSEQYF. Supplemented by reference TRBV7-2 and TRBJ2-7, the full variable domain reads GAGVSQSPSNKVTEKGKDVELRCDPISGHTALYWYRQSLGQGLEFLIYFQGNSAPDKSGLPSDRFSAERTGGSVSTLTIQRTQQEDSAVYLCASSRPWQSEQYFGPGTRLTVT.